The clone carrying this T cell receptor beta chain was recorded a few times. Its specificity is unknown. This specimen comes from a study of T cell responses to AZD1222 COVID-19 vaccine. Sequenced by immunoSEQ multiplex PCR; TCRdb stores in-frame clones only, minus some. Among about 150,000 clones listed, around 87% were seen once. CDR3 size: 15 residues. Germline CDR1 reads SEHNR; CDR2 reads FQNEAQ (reference sequence). Trimming took 4 bases from V and 0 from J; bases not matched to a gene: 1. General study points: Spike-specific TCR breadth and depth rose after two AZD1222 doses. Only five to seven AZD1222 recipients tested seropositive at baseline. Most donors were white British, females outnumbered males, and clonal diversity was possibly underestimated.

This sequence joins TRBV7-9 and TRBJ2-3; 10 bases are shared with TRBD2. The source material was peripheral blood, sampled 28 days after the second AZD1222 dose. The receptor's source is an adult who received the AZD1222 COVID-19 vaccine. CDR3 region: CASSWTSGSTDTQYF. In DNA, the CDR3 is TGTGCCAGCAGCTGGACTAGCGGTAGCACAGATACGCAGTATTTT.